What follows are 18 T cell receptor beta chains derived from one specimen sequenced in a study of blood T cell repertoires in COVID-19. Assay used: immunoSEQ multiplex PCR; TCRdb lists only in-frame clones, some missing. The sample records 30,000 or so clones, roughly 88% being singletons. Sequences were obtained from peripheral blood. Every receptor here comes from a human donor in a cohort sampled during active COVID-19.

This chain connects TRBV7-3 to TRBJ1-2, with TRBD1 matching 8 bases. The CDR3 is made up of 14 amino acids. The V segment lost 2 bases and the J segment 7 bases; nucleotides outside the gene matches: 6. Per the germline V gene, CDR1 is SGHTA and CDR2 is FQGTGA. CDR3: CASSLGQGLTGYTF. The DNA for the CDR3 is TGTGCCAGCAGCTTAGGACAGGGATTGACTGGCTACACCTTC.

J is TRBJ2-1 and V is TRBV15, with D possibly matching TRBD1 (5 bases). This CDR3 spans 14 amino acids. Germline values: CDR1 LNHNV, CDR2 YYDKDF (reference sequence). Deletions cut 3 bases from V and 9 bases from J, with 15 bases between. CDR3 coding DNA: TGTGCCACCAGCAGTAGACAGCGACACAGTGAGCAGTTCTTC. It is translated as CATSSRQRHSEQFF.

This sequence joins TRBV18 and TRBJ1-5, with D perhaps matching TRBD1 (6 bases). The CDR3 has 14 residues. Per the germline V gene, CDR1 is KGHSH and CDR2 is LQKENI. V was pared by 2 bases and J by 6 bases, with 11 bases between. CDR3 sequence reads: CASSPRGGSQPQHF. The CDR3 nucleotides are TGTGCCAGCTCACCAAGGGGGGGCTCTCAGCCCCAGCATTTT. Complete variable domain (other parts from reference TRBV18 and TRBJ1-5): NAGVMQNPRHLVRRRGQEARLRCSPMKGHSHVYWYRQLPEEGLKFMVYLQKENIIDESGMPKERFSAEFPKEGPSILRIQQVVRGDSAAYFCASSPRGGSQPQHFGDGTRLSIL.

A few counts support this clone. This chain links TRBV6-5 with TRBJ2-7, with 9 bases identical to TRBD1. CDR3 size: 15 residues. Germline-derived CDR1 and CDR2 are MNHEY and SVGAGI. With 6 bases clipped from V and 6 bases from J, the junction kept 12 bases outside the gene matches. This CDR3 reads CASSDPQGAVPEQYF. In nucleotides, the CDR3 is TGTGCCAGCAGCGACCCACAGGGGGCGGTTCCCGAGCAGTACTTC.

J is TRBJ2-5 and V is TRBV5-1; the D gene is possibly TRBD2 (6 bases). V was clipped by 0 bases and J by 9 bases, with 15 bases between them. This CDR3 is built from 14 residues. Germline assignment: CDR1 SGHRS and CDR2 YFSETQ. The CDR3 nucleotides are TGCGCCAGCAGCTTGGGACTGGGGACTGAGTCCCAGTACTTC. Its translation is CASSLGLGTESQYF. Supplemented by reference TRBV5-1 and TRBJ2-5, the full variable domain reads KAGVTQTPRYLIKTRGQQVTLSCSPISGHRSVSWYQQTPGQGLQFLFEYFSETQRNKGNFPGRFSGRQFSNSRSEMNVSTLELGDSALYLCASSLGLGTESQYFGPGTRLLVL.

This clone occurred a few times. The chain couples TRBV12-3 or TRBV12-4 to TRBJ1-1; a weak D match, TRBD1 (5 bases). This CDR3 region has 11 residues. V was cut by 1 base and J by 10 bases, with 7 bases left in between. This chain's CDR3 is CASSLGQRAFF. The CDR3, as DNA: TGTGCCAGCAGTTTAGGACAGCGAGCTTTCTTT.

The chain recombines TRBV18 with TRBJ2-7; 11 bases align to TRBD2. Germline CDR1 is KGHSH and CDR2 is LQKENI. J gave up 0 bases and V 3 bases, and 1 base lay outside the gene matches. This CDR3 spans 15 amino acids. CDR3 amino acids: CASSPTSGTSYEQYF. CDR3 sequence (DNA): TGTGCCAGCTCACCGACTAGCGGGACCTCCTACGAGCAGTACTTC.

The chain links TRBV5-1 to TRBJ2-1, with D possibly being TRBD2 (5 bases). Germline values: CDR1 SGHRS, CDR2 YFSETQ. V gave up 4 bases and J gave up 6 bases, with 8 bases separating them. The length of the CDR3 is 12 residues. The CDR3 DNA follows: TGCGCCAGCAGCATAGCGTTCAATGAGCAGTTCTTC. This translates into CASSIAFNEQFF.

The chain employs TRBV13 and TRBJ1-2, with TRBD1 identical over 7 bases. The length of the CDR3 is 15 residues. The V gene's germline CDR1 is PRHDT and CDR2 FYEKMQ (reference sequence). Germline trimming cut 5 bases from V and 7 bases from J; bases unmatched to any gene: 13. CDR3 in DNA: TGTGCCAGCAGCATTACAGGGGTCCGCGGAGGTGGCTACACCTTC. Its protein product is CASSITGVRGGGYTF.

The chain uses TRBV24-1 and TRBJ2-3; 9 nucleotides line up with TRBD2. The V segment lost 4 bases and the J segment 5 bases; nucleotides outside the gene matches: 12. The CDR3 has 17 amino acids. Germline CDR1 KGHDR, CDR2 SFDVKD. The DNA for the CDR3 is TGTGCCACCAGTGACCCCATGGCGGGCGGGGGGGAAGATACGCAGTATTTT. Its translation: CATSDPMAGGGEDTQYF.

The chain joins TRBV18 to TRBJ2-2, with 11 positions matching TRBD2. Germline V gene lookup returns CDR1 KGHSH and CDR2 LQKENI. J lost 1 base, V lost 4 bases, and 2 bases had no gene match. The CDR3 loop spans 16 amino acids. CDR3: CASSRGLAGNTGELFF. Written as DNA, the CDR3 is TGTGCCAGCTCACGCGGACTAGCGGGGAACACCGGGGAGCTGTTTTTT.

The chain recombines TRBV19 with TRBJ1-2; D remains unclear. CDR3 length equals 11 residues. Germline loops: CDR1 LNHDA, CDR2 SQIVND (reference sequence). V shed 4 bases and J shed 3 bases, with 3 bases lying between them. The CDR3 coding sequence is TGTGCCAGTAGTACGGACTATGGCTACACCTTC. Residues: CASSTDYGYTF.

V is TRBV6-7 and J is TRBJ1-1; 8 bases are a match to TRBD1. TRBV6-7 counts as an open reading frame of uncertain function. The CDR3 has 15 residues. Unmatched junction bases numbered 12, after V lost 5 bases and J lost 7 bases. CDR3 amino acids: CASSLRTGTGYEAFF. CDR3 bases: TGTGCCAGCAGTCTTCGGACAGGGACGGGTTATGAAGCTTTCTTT.

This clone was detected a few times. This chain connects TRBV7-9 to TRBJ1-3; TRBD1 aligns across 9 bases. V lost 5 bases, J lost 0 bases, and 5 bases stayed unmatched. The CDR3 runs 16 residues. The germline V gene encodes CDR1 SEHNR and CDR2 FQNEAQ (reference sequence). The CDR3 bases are TGTGCCAGCAGCCCCGGGACAGGGACCTCTGGAAACACCATATATTTT. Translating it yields CASSPGTGTSGNTIYF.

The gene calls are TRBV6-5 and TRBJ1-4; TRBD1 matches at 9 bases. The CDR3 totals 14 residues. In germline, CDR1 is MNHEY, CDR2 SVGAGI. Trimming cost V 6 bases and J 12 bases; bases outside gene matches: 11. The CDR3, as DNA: TGTGCCAGCAGCTCGTCGTGGGGACAGGGCCAACTGTTTTTT. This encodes CASSSSWGQGQLFF.

The CDR3: CASRKTGTYEQYF. The CDR3 DNA is TGTGCCAGCAGAAAGACAGGGACCTACGAGCAGTACTTC. The chain carries TRBV12-3 or TRBV12-4 and TRBJ2-7; 7 bases are a match to TRBD1. With 6 bases clipped from V and 2 bases from J, the junction kept 4 bases outside the gene matches. The CDR3 has 13 amino acids.

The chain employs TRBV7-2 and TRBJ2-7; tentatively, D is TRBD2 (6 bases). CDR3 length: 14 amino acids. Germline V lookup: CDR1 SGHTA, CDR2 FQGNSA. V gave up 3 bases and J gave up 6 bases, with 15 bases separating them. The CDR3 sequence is CASSLGRQTGEQYF. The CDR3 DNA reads TGTGCCAGCAGCTTGGGGAGGCAGACCGGCGAGCAGTACTTC.

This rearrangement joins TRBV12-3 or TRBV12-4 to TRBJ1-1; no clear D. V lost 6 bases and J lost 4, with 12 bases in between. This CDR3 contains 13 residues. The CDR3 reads CASSLSEFTEAFF. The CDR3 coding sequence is TGTGCCAGCAGCCTTTCGGAGTTCACTGAAGCTTTCTTT.